This passage covers 18 T cell receptor beta chains from one sample sequenced in a study of shared clonotypes between healthy human individuals. Sequenced by immunoSEQ multiplex PCR; TCRdb stores in-frame clones only, minus some. The profile shows 950,000 to 1,100,000 clones, approximately 76% of them singletons. Material for sequencing was memory CD4+ T cells sorted from blood. As for subset: CD45RA-negative fraction. Every receptor here comes from a man between 18 and 35 years old in good health.

The DNA for the CDR3 is TGTGCCAGCAGCTCCGGGACTAGCGGGAACAATGAGCAGTTCTTC. This translates into CASSSGTSGNNEQFF. The chain employs TRBV7-2 and TRBJ2-1; 13 nucleotides agree with TRBD2. There are 15 residues in the CDR3. CDR1 is SGHTA and CDR2 is FQGNSA in the germline V gene. Trimming removed 4 bases from V and 5 bases from J; junction bases left unmatched: 2.

V and J are TRBV12-5 and TRBJ2-3, with 8 bases that match TRBD1. Germline values: CDR1 LGHNT, CDR2 FRNRAP. The CDR3 is 15 residues long. The J segment lost 3 bases and the V segment lost 3 bases, leaving 5 bases of the junction unmatched. In nucleotides, the CDR3 is TGTGCTAGTGGTTTTGGGACAGGTTTTACAGATACGCAGTATTTT. Its protein product is CASGFGTGFTDTQYF.

On this clone itself: In the same sample, other DNA sequences code for this CDR3. This sequence joins TRBV11-2 and TRBJ1-1; no definite D call. Germline V gene lookup returns CDR1 SGHAT and CDR2 FQNNGV. CDR3 size: 13 residues. The V and J ends lost 3 bases and 1 base respectively, with 6 bases between them. The CDR3 loop is CASSLGSNTEAFF. CDR3 coding DNA: TGTGCCAGCAGCTTGGGATCGAACACTGAAGCTTTCTTT.

V is TRBV6-1 and J is TRBJ2-1; D may be TRBD2 (5 bases). CDR1 is MNHNS and CDR2 is SASEGT in the germline V gene. This CDR3 is built from 16 residues. The V and J ends lost 0 bases and 6 bases respectively, with 15 bases between them. CDR3: CASSEASYQRTNEQFF. CDR3 sequence (DNA): TGTGCCAGCAGTGAAGCGTCCTACCAGCGGACCAATGAGCAGTTCTTC.

The V gene is TRBV7-2, the J gene TRBJ2-1; 8 bases line up with TRBD2. Germline trimming cut 0 bases from V and 0 bases from J; bases unmatched to any gene: 4. CDR3 length: 17 amino acids. Looked up from germline, CDR1 is SGHTA and CDR2 is FQGNSA. The CDR3 nucleotides read TGTGCCAGCAGCTTAGCGGGACTAGGAGGCTCCTACAATGAGCAGTTCTTC. Amino acid sequence: CASSLAGLGGSYNEQFF.

The gene calls are TRBV6-5 and TRBJ1-5; D remains unclear. The CDR3 is 14 residues long. Germline loops: CDR1 MNHEY, CDR2 SVGAGI. Deletions cut 0 bases from V and 6 bases from J, with 9 bases between. CDR3 loop: CASSYSISVQPQHF. The CDR3 DNA reads as TGTGCCAGCAGTTACTCGATAAGCGTTCAGCCCCAGCATTTT.

The V gene is TRBV7-9, the J gene TRBJ2-5; D unresolved. The V end lost 2 bases, the J end lost 2 bases, and 18 bases lay between the germline ends. Germline V gene sequence: CDR1 SEHNR, CDR2 FQNEAQ (reference sequence). The CDR3 has 17 amino acids. The CDR3 nucleotides are TGTGCCAGCAGCTTATCTGTCCGGCAGTTCGGGCAAGAGACCCAGTACTTC. Translated, it gives CASSLSVRQFGQETQYF.

The DNA of the CDR3 is TGTGCCAGCAGCGTCGGGACCACTGAAGCTTTCTTT. Translating it yields CASSVGTTEAFF. V gene TRBV7-9 combines with J gene TRBJ1-1; D perhaps matches TRBD1 (5 bases). The CDR3 covers 12 residues. CDR1 is SEHNR, CDR2 FQNEAQ, per germline (reference sequence). V gave up 5 bases and J gave up 4 bases, with 8 bases separating them.

The CDR3 sequence is CASSLGSQGQETQYF. The CDR3 nucleotides are TGTGCCAGCAGCTTAGGATCCCAGGGCCAAGAGACCCAGTACTTC. This chain uses TRBV11-2 with TRBJ2-5; D perhaps matches TRBD1 (5 bases). Germline V CDR1 and CDR2: SGHAT, FQNNGV. This CDR3 is 15 amino acids long. V lost 1 base and J lost 1, with 10 bases in between. The whole variable domain, filled in from reference TRBV11-2 and TRBJ2-5, reads EAGVAQSPRYKIIEKRQSVAFWCNPISGHATLYWYQQILGQGPKLLIQFQNNGVVDDSQLPKDRFSAERLKGVDSTLKIQPAKLEDSAVYLCASSLGSQGQETQYFGPGTRLLVL.

This chain connects TRBV7-2 to TRBJ1-2, with 8 bases matching TRBD1. V shed 5 bases, J shed 3 bases, and the junction held 5 bases outside the gene matches. Germline lookup yields CDR1 SGHTA and CDR2 FQGNSA. The CDR3 runs 14 residues. This CDR3 reads CASSSSGGYYGYTF. Written as DNA, the CDR3 is TGTGCCAGCAGCAGTTCAGGGGGCTACTATGGCTACACCTTC.

The J gene is TRBJ2-1, the V gene TRBV27, with TRBD1 matching 8 bases. This CDR3 comprises 14 residues. Germline assignment: CDR1 MNHEY and CDR2 SMNVEV (reference sequence). V gave up 3 bases and J gave up 5 bases; unmatched junction bases: 3. The CDR3 DNA reads as TGTGCCAGCAGTTTCGACAGGGGACACAATGAGCAGTTCTTC. Its translation is CASSFDRGHNEQFF.

The chain employs TRBV6-5 and TRBJ1-2; D remains unclear. The CDR3 covers 13 residues. CDR1 MNHEY and CDR2 SVGAGI come from the germline V gene. V shed 6 bases and J shed 6 bases, with 14 bases lying between them. CDR3 DNA sequence: TGTGCCAGCAGCCCCACCGTTCAAAATGGCTACACCTTC. This codes for CASSPTVQNGYTF.

The rearrangement uses TRBV30 and TRBJ1-1; D unclear. Germline V gives CDR1 GTSNPN, CDR2 SVGIG (reference sequence). V dropped 2 bases and J dropped 10 bases, with 11 bases sitting between them. This CDR3 has 11 amino acids. The DNA for the CDR3 is TGTGCCTGGAGTCCCCGGGAACTAGCTTTCTTT. Amino acid sequence: CAWSPRELAFF.

This clone appeared a single time. This rearrangement joins TRBV30 to TRBJ2-1, with a tentative D call TRBD2 (6 bases). CDR1 GTSNPN and CDR2 SVGIG come from the germline V gene (reference sequence). Deletions cut 2 bases from V and 6 bases from J, with 11 bases between. This CDR3 contains 13 residues. The chain's CDR3 is CAWSRRLGNEQFF. The CDR3 DNA sequence: TGTGCCTGGAGTAGACGACTAGGCAATGAGCAGTTCTTC.

This chain connects TRBV19 to TRBJ1-2; D possibly corresponds to TRBD1 (5 bases). The CDR3 spans 13 residues. V gave up 5 bases and J gave up 4 bases, with 11 bases separating them. Germline CDR1 is LNHDA and CDR2 is SQIVND (reference sequence). CDR3 residues: CASSFGTAYGYTF. The CDR3 nucleotides read TGTGCCAGTAGTTTTGGGACCGCCTATGGCTACACCTTC. Combining the CDR3 with reference TRBV19 and TRBJ1-2 gives the whole variable domain DGGITQSPKYLFRKEGQNVTLSCEQNLNHDAMYWYRQDPGQGLRLIYYSQIVNDFQKGDIAEGYSVSREKKESFPLTVTSAQKNPTAFYLCASSFGTAYGYTFGSGTRLTVV.

The CDR3 spells CASSMGLAGADTQYF. As DNA, the CDR3 is TGTGCCAGCAGCATGGGACTAGCGGGTGCAGATACGCAGTATTTT. The chain recombines TRBV9 with TRBJ2-3, with 12 bases matching TRBD2. Per the germline V gene, CDR1 is SGDLS and CDR2 is YYNGEE. V lost 4 bases and J lost 4; bases outside the gene matches: 4. CDR3 length equals 15 residues.

This clone was seen once. The chain uses TRBV2 and TRBJ2-5; D may be TRBD1 or TRBD2 (6 bases each). The CDR3 has 17 residues. Trimming pared 3 bases from V and 9 bases from J, leaving 26 bases between. Germline CDR1 and CDR2: SNHLY and FYNNEI. CDR3 loop: CASSEFAGGGLVAAQYF. The CDR3 nucleotides are TGTGCCAGCAGTGAGTTCGCAGGAGGGGGACTGGTAGCGGCCCAGTACTTC.

This clone was counted only a few times. A far larger clone is one base from this, pointing to a likely read error. The chain has TRBV7-2 and TRBJ1-4; D is ambiguous. The V end lost 1 base, the J end lost 8 bases, and 2 bases lay between the germline ends. Germline-derived CDR1 and CDR2 are SGHTA and FQGNSA. There are 11 residues in the CDR3. In nucleotides, the CDR3 is TGTGCCAGCAGCTTAGACGAAAAACTGTTTTTT. This codes for CASSLDEKLFF.